Below are 20 T cell receptor beta chains sequenced from a single sample in a study of regulatory T cells in long-lasting Graves disease. CDR3 regions were amplified by Arm-PCR using iRepertoire HTBI primers to build TCR beta libraries. TCRdb redid the calling of the multiplex PCR reads with MiXCR, one entry per CDR3 protein. The sample has over 500,000 distinct CDR3 sequences, roughly 15% seen once; the top ten hold about 20%. Noted time point: newly diagnosed GD, antithyroid drugs for less than 3 months. Extracted PBMC RNA gave rise to the TCR library. The data also belong to a second study, concerning T cells in Graves' hyperthyroidism and ophthalmopathy.

The sequencing here drew on peripheral blood mononuclear cells (PBMCs), taken at new diagnosis, from a patient treated with antithyroid drugs. Receptors originate from a woman aged 30 to 39 with Graves disease.

The sample holds many counts of this clonotype. The rearrangement links TRBV2 to TRBJ2-7; 12 bases map to TRBD1. After removal of 6 bases from V and 3 bases from J, the junction contained 9 bases not matched to a gene. From germline, CDR1 is SNHLY and CDR2 FYNNEI. The CDR3 has 16 amino acids. The CDR3 DNA reads TGTGCCAGCAGGGCGGGACAGGGGGCATTTCGCTACGAGCAGTACTTC. Its translation is CASRAGQGAFRYEQYF.

The V gene is TRBV20-1, the J gene TRBJ2-7; D is perhaps TRBD2 (5 bases). This CDR3 is 13 amino acids long. The V gene lost 1 base and the J gene lost 3 bases, with 10 bases spanning the gap. The germline V gene encodes CDR1 DFQATT and CDR2 SNEGSKA (reference sequence). The CDR3 loop is CSARAGILYEQYF. In nucleotides, the CDR3 is TGCAGTGCTAGAGCCGGGATCCTCTACGAGCAGTACTTC.

This clonotype was seen only a few times. The V gene is TRBV19, the J gene TRBJ1-1, with D possibly TRBD1 on 5 matching bases. The CDR3 has 18 residues. V lost 5 bases and J lost 4, with 26 bases in between. From germline, CDR1 is LNHDA and CDR2 SQIVND (reference sequence). The CDR3 region is CASSSTSFSRGSGTEAFF. CDR3 DNA: TGTGCCAGTAGTTCAACCTCCTTTTCCCGGGGGAGCGGCACTGAAGCTTTCTTT.

This chain connects TRBV27 to TRBJ1-6; D perhaps matches TRBD1 (6 bases). The CDR3 extends over 17 amino acids. Trimming pared 0 bases from V and 9 bases from J, leaving 18 bases between. CDR1 and CDR2 (germline): MNHEY, SMNVEV (reference sequence). As DNA, the CDR3 is TGTGCCAGCAGTTTATCGGGGGGGGGGGCAATCGGTTCACCCCTCCACTTT. This gives the protein CASSLSGGGAIGSPLHF.

The rearrangement uses TRBV2 and TRBJ1-1; possible D gene TRBD1, 5 bases. V was trimmed by 1 base and J by 5 bases, leaving 11 bases between them. The CDR3 is 14 amino acids. Germline assignment: CDR1 SNHLY and CDR2 FYNNEI. The CDR3 spells CASSEGFWGTEAFF. The CDR3, as DNA: TGTGCCAGCAGTGAAGGATTTTGGGGGACTGAAGCTTTCTTT. Full variable domain (rest looked up from reference TRBV2 and TRBJ1-1): EPEVTQTPSHQVTQMGQEVILRCVPISNHLYFYWYRQILGQKVEFLVSFYNNEISEKSEIFDDQFSVERPDGSNFTLKIRSTKLEDSAMYFCASSEGFWGTEAFFGQGTRLTVV.

This clonotype has at least ten counts. The V gene is TRBV27, the J gene TRBJ1-5, with D uncertain. In germline, CDR1 is MNHEY, CDR2 SMNVEV (reference sequence). V lost 5 bases and J 3 bases, leaving 8 bases between the germline ends. This CDR3 region has 13 residues. The CDR3 sequence is CASSPYNNQPQHF. CDR3 nucleotide sequence: TGTGCCAGCAGTCCATATAACAATCAGCCCCAGCATTTT.

This chain's CDR3 is CASRPRRAIQETQYF. DNA of the CDR3: TGCGCCAGCAGGCCAAGGCGGGCCATTCAAGAGACCCAGTACTTC. V usage is TRBV5-1 and J usage is TRBJ2-5; weak D call: TRBD2 (5 bases). Germline values: CDR1 SGHRS, CDR2 YFSETQ. The CDR3 is made up of 15 amino acids. V lost 5 bases to trimming and J lost 2 bases, with 16 bases between them.

The CDR3 reads CASSQVVTGSEAFF. Here the CDR3 DNA reads TGTGCCAGCAGCCAAGTGGTGACAGGGAGTGAAGCTTTCTTT. The V and J genes are TRBV4-2 and TRBJ1-1, with 7 bases matching TRBD1. Germline loops: CDR1 LGHNA, CDR2 YNFKEQ. The CDR3 sequence is 14 residues long. V shed 1 base and J 7 bases; nucleotides not matched to a gene: 6.

This clonotype was counted many times. The rearrangement links TRBV12-3 or TRBV12-4 to TRBJ2-1; a weak D match, TRBD1 (6 bases). V lost 7 bases and J lost 7, with 8 bases in between. The length of the CDR3 is 11 residues. This CDR3 is CASTRGNEQFF. Written as DNA, the CDR3 is TGTGCCAGCACAAGGGGGAATGAGCAGTTCTTC.

The sample holds many counts of this clonotype. The V and J genes are TRBV6-2 or TRBV6-3 and TRBJ2-1; 7 nucleotides match TRBD2. CDR3 length: 15 residues. Germline-derived CDR1 and CDR2 are MNHEY and SVGEGT. J gave up 6 bases and V 5 bases, and 10 bases lay outside the gene matches. The CDR3 region is CASSEDAGRGNEQFF. DNA of the CDR3: TGTGCCAGCAGTGAAGATGCGGGGAGGGGCAATGAGCAGTTCTTC.

This clonotype was picked up a small number of times. This sequence joins TRBV6-1 and TRBJ2-6; the D gene is possibly TRBD2 (5 bases). V was pared by 7 bases and J by 0 bases, with 16 bases between. The CDR3 runs to 17 residues. CDR1 is MNHNS, CDR2 SASEGT, per germline. CDR3 region: CASKTGLTNSGANVLTF. As DNA, the CDR3 is TGTGCCAGCAAGACTGGACTTACCAACTCTGGGGCCAACGTCCTGACTTTC.

The CDR3 region is CASSLRKGGTGELFF. CDR3 coding DNA: TGTGCCAGCTCACTTCGAAAGGGCGGTACCGGGGAGCTGTTTTTT. The gene calls are TRBV18 and TRBJ2-2; D ambiguous. Germline V gives CDR1 KGHSH, CDR2 LQKENI. This CDR3 contains 15 residues. Trimming left V 4 bases short and J 5 bases short, with 14 bases between.

V is TRBV7-2 and J is TRBJ2-7, with TRBD2 matching 8 bases. The CDR3 length is 15 residues. Germline loops: CDR1 SGHTA, CDR2 FQGNSA. After removal of 0 bases from V and 6 bases from J, the junction contained 7 bases not matched to a gene. As DNA, the CDR3 is TGTGCCAGCAGCTTAGCGGGACTAGGACTAAGCGAGCAGTACTTC. The encoded protein is CASSLAGLGLSEQYF.

In this sample, this clonotype turned up many times. The chain employs TRBV24-1 and TRBJ2-1, with D perhaps TRBD1 (6 bases). CDR3 length equals 14 residues. Germline values: CDR1 KGHDR, CDR2 SFDVKD. Trimming shortened V by 9 bases and J by 7 bases, and 18 bases separated the two germline ends. This CDR3 reads CATGGTGLRNEQFF. CDR3 nucleotides: TGTGCCACCGGAGGTACAGGGTTAAGGAATGAGCAGTTCTTC.

Many counts were recorded for this clonotype. The chain combines TRBV7-2 with TRBJ2-5, with D unresolved. V was cut by 3 bases and J by 5 bases, with 7 bases left in between. Germline CDR1 SGHTA, CDR2 FQGNSA. The CDR3 extends over 12 amino acids. CDR3 in amino acids: CASSFFQETQYF. CDR3 in DNA: TGTGCCAGCAGCTTTTTCCAGGAGACCCAGTACTTC.

As regards this clonotype: Possible read error: a much larger clone is one base away. V and J are TRBV27 and TRBJ2-1; 8 bases match TRBD2. The J segment lost 5 bases and the V segment lost 4 bases, leaving 10 bases of the junction unmatched. From germline, CDR1 is MNHEY and CDR2 SMNVEV (reference sequence). The CDR3 length is 16 residues. The CDR3 DNA reads as TGTGCCAGCAGTTCTGCAATAGCGGGACTAAACAATGAGCAGTTCTTC. As protein: CASSSAIAGLNNEQFF.

The chain combines TRBV9 with TRBJ1-1, with D unresolved. The CDR3 sequence is 14 residues long. The V gene lost 1 base and the J gene lost 3 bases, with 10 bases spanning the gap. CDR1 and CDR2 from the germline V gene are SGDLS and YYNGEE. The chain's CDR3 is CASSVRGGYTEAFF. The CDR3 nucleotides read TGTGCCAGCAGCGTACGGGGTGGGTACACTGAAGCTTTCTTT.

This clonotype was picked up many times. This chain connects TRBV27 to TRBJ2-1, with TRBD1 as a possible D gene (6 bases). Trimming cost V 5 bases and J 5 bases, with 16 bases left between them. Germline V CDR1 and CDR2: MNHEY, SMNVEV (reference sequence). The CDR3 loop spans 15 amino acids. The CDR3 nucleotides are TGTGCCAGCAGTCCGGACAGAAAGTCAAACAATGAGCAGTTCTTC. Protein product: CASSPDRKSNNEQFF.

This clonotype was detected a few times. The chain uses TRBV6-1 and TRBJ1-1; TRBD1 might be the D (5 bases). CDR3 length equals 14 residues. V lost 4 bases to trimming and J lost 5 bases, with 14 bases between them. Germline values: CDR1 MNHNS, CDR2 SASEGT. The CDR3 DNA sequence: TGTGCCAGCAGTGGAAACCAGGGAAATACTGAAGCTTTCTTT. Translation: CASSGNQGNTEAFF.

The chain recombines TRBV12-3 or TRBV12-4 with TRBJ2-5; D remains unclear. This CDR3 has 16 residues. Trimming removed 3 bases at V and 0 bases at J, with 14 bases between. The CDR3 loop is CASSFYPIQYQETQYF. The CDR3, as DNA: TGTGCCAGCAGTTTTTACCCTATCCAGTACCAAGAGACCCAGTACTTC.